This entry is about one TCR beta chain. This clone was counted a single time. Its antigen specificity is not known. Nothing much larger sits one base from this clone, and base qualities are not available. This sample stems from a study of T cells in localized non-small cell lung cancer (dated by TCRdb to the early 2020s). Some background on the complete study: The study analyzed T cell repertoires of approximately 240 early-stage NSCLC patients, comparing tumors and uninvolved tumor-adjacent lungs. A mean age of approximately 66 years was recorded for the NSCLC patients, of whom 120 to 150 were male and some 99 were female. All 230 or so NSCLC patients in the cohort were treatment-naive and had localized lung tumors that were resected. Study-level results and caveats: Because multi-region sequencing of the tumors was not done, intratumor heterogeneity could not be ruled out. Because the study design was exploratory, TCR variables were selected using unadjusted p-values without false-discovery rate correction. The highest T cell clonality was observed in uninvolved tumor-adjacent lung, where clonality exceeded that of tumor, suggesting that antigenic responses were more focused in uninvolved tumor-adjacent lung. A median of approximately 55 of the top 100 tumor clones were detected in paired uninvolved adjacent lung, and 28 of these tumor clones were also found among the top 100 clones of the paired uninvolved adjacent lung. Higher T cell density in blood was associated with longer overall survival, whereas higher clonality in adjacent lung was associated with shorter survival.

The immunoSEQ Assay was used to sequence TCR beta CDR3 regions from DNA. In the paper's pipeline: T cell density was computed as TCR beta template counts normalized to usable DNA estimated by amplifying housekeeping genes. Richness was estimated using the preseqR package, with extrapolation to 400,000 templates for PBMC samples and to 120,000 templates for tissue samples. Clonality was calculated as one minus Pielou's evenness. To identify tissue-enriched TCRs, differential abundance testing was run on productive amino-acid clonotypes with a minimum total count of 5 and an alpha of 0.1. Repertoire overlap between compartments was quantified with the Jaccard Index and Morisita Overlap Index. TCR beta CDR3s were clustered by GLIPH together with public tetramer-defined viral CDR3s, and at least three viral sequences plus V-gene enrichment were required for viral motifs. Held by TCRdb, this immuneACCESS table contains in-frame sequences only and omits some clones. Under half of the omission traces to an unresolved V gene where checked; the cause of the rest is unknown. V, J and clone size are those of that table, while D and trimming were read from the DNA. This sample has more than 20,000 clones in its table, and about 86% of those were observed once. The ten largest clonotypes hold less than 15% of the sample.

V is trimmed back by 4 bases and J by 3 bases, and the junction contains 7 bases that no gene match accounts for. The CDR3 spans 15 residues, from the cysteine through the phenylalanine. The read is trimmed to its CDR3 DNA, 45 bases read in frame from base 1. CDR1 and CDR2, looked up from the germline V gene, are MGHRA and YSYEKL. At diagnosis, peripheral blood, uninvolved tumor-adjacent lung and tumor were collected and were preserved as a mix of fresh-frozen and FFPE material. Blood samples were analyzed as peripheral blood mononuclear cells for TCR repertoire profiling. This receptor was identified in a female donor aged 60 or older with stage I lung adenocarcinoma. The chain is encoded by TRBV4-1 joined to TRBJ1-1; 8 junctional bases match TRBD1. Sequences were derived from peripheral blood, sampled before any cancer treatment. Here is the DNA: TGCGCCAGCAGCCTGGACAGGGTCGAGGACACTGAAGCTTTCTTT. It translates to CASSLDRVEDTEAFF.